The entry below describes one T cell receptor beta chain. These data originate in a study of PD-1 blockade in classical Hodgkin lymphoma. Study at large: Patients were infused with nivolumab 3 mg/kg every 2 weeks.

With 3 bases clipped from V and 3 bases from J, the junction kept 5 bases outside the gene matches. Germline V gene data show CDR1 as SQVTM and CDR2 as ANQGSEA. The CDR3 sequence is 14 residues long. Clones were sequenced by immunoSEQ multiplex PCR, and TCRdb holds only the in-frame ones, with some missing. The sample contains tens of thousands of clones, 60% to 80% of which appear only once. Time point of the sample: cycle 4 day 1 (C4D1), after 5 to 7 weeks of nivolumab. Relapse was seen in all patients after autologous stem cell transplantation, and brentuximab vedotin exposure was variable. Material: peripheral blood mononuclear cells (PBMCs), obtained before the fourth cycle of nivolumab. The origin of this receptor is a human donor with classical Hodgkin lymphoma. This rearrangement joins TRBV29-1 to TRBJ2-1; TRBD2 matches 7 bases. CDR3 residues: CSVDASGLYNEQFF. The CDR3 DNA reads as TGCAGCGTTGACGCTAGCGGACTCTACAATGAGCAGTTCTTC.